The clone carrying this T cell receptor (beta chain) was seen more than once but under ten times. In the authors' methods: Reference gene primer amplification gave estimated nucleated cell counts. TCRdb keeps only in-frame clones here, not all; method: immunoSEQ multiplex PCR. V and J calls and clone size are those listed in that table; D and trimming were worked out from the DNA. The top ten hold 2.4% of the sample, which has 100,000 to 150,000 clones, roughly 80% seen once. Germline CDR1 is SGHKS and CDR2 is YYEKEE (reference sequence). This CDR3 is 16 amino acids long. Trimming took 4 bases from V and 2 from J; bases not matched to a gene: 8. This specimen comes from a study of blood T cell repertoires in COVID-19.

Sample: PBMCs or T cells enriched from blood (not recorded which). The J gene is TRBJ2-7, the V gene TRBV5-5; TRBD2 matches at 11 bases. The TCR comes from a man in his forties with acute COVID-19. CDR3 nucleotide sequence: TGTGCCAGCAGCCCAGCCATACTAGCGGGAGCCTACGAGCAGTACTTC. Residues: CASSPAILAGAYEQYF.